Sequencing of this T cell receptor (beta chain) was carried out in a study of cytomegalovirus exposure and HLA in healthy donors. Overall study: Of around 400 genotyped donors, 81% grouped in the Caucasian-associated ancestry cluster. Whole-study findings and limits: Evidence from a later analysis indicated that most CMV-associated TCR beta chains looked HLA-restricted. Some highly shared sequence variants likely arose as a pipeline artifact. The analysis excluded some indistinguishable V segments, including TRBV6-2 and TRBV6-3.

The CDR3 covers 15 residues. From germline, CDR1 is SNHLY and CDR2 FYNNEI. Trimming at V came to 6 bases and at J to 2 bases, leaving 7 bases not matched to a gene. About this clone itself: Its cognate antigen is unknown.

Primers included in the PCR were 60 Vbeta and 13 Jbeta primers. Libraries were prepared by immunoSEQ multiplex PCR; TCRdb keeps only in-frame clonotypes and omits some of them. The sample carries 50,000 or so clones, over 65% recorded once. The sequence came from a man aged 40-55 years in good health and CMV-seropositive. The rearrangement uses TRBV2 and TRBJ1-2, with 9 bases lining up with TRBD1. Sequencing was carried out using PBMCs. CDR3 bases: TGTGCCAGCAGGAGGGGACAGGGAGGGAACTATGGCTACACCTTC. This codes for CASRRGQGGNYGYTF.